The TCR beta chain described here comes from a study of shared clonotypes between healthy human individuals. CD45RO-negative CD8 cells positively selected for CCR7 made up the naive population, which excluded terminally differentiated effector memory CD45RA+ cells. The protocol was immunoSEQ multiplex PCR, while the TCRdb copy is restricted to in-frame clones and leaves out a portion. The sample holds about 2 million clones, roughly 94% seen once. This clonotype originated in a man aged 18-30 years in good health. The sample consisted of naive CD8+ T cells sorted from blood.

CDR3 coding DNA: TGTGCCAGCTCACCACGGACTAGCGGGAGGGCCCCCGGGGAGCTGTTTTTT. This sequence encodes CASSPRTSGRAPGELFF. This chain links TRBV18 with TRBJ2-2, with TRBD2 matching over 15 bases. CDR3 length: 17 amino acids. V shed 1 base, J shed 6 bases, and the junction held 3 bases outside the gene matches. The V gene's germline CDR1 is KGHSH and CDR2 LQKENI.